Listed here is a single T cell receptor (beta chain). V was clipped by 1 base and J by 5 bases; unmatched bases: 2. The CDR3 has 14 amino acids. Germline CDR1 KGHSH, CDR2 LQKENI. The data originate from a study of blood T cell repertoires in COVID-19. In the authors' workflow: For nucleated cells, counts were estimated from reference gene primer amplification. Using immunoSEQ multiplex PCR, the repertoire was profiled, and TCRdb retains in-frame clones only, with some absent. The DNA gave D and trimming, while V, J and clone size come from that table. The sample carries 150,000 or so clones, 86% recorded once.

The V and J genes are TRBV18 and TRBJ2-1; TRBD2 matches 7 bases. Sequencing used peripheral blood. This TCR derives from a woman aged 60 to 75 with acute or convalescent COVID-19. Here the CDR3 reads CASSPQAGNNEQFF. The CDR3 nucleotides read TGTGCCAGCTCACCACAAGCGGGGAACAATGAGCAGTTCTTC.